Listed below are T cell receptor beta chains from one sample, sequenced in a study of T-cell reconstitution after alpha-beta-depleted transplantation in children. One entry per CDR3 protein, called by TCRdb with MiXCR from the PCR reads. Altogether roughly 500,000 distinct CDR3 sequences are present, 30% to 35% being singletons, with the ten largest covering around 2.4%. The source was PBMCs from the stem cell graft donor, collected from the stem cell graft. These receptors all stem from a human donor who donated a stem cell graft to a child with aplastic anemia. The CDR3 runs from the conserved cysteine through the conserved F or W. A D gene is named only where the DNA matches it firmly. A clone size is listed for some rows: how often the clone was seen (once, few, many), or a class if it is expanded.

clone size,V gene,J gene,D gene,CDR3 protein,CDR3 DNA
-,TRBV7-2,TRBJ2-7,-,CASSLAGFHEQYF,TGTGCCAGCAGCTTAGCAGGTTTCCACGAGCAGTACTTC
few,TRBV20-1,TRBJ2-5,-,CSARDRRQQETQYF,TGCAGTGCTAGAGATCGCCGGCAGCAAGAGACCCAGTACTTC
-,TRBV20-1,TRBJ1-2,TRBD1,CSAAEGATDYGYTF,TGCAGTGCCGCCGAGGGGGCCACTGACTATGGCTACACCTTC
many,TRBV12-3/TRBV12-4,TRBJ2-1,-,CASSYSEQFF,TGTGCCAGCAGCTATAGTGAGCAGTTCTTC
few,TRBV10-3,TRBJ2-2,-,CAMGDTGELFF,TGTGCCATGGGGGACACCGGGGAGCTGTTTTTT
-,TRBV27,TRBJ2-7,TRBD2,CASSGKRGRGEQYF,TGTGCCAGCAGTGGAAAGCGGGGACGAGGCGAGCAGTACTTC
-,TRBV29-1,TRBJ2-5,TRBD2,CSVPAGETQYF,TGCAGCGTCCCAGCGGGGGAGACCCAGTACTTC
few,TRBV12-3/TRBV12-4,TRBJ2-5,TRBD1,CASSYVGQGQETQYF,TGTGCCAGCAGCTATGTAGGACAGGGTCAAGAGACCCAGTACTTC
once,TRBV10-3,TRBJ2-3,TRBD2,CAISDLSTSGVTDTQYF,TGTGCCATCAGTGATCTGTCCACCAGCGGGGTCACAGATACGCAGTATTTT
-,TRBV29-1,TRBJ2-1,-,CSVVSGPSGWDEQFF,TGCAGCGTTGTATCGGGACCATCCGGCTGGGATGAGCAGTTCTTC
-,TRBV4-3,TRBJ2-4,TRBD1,CASSQEGTVKNIQYF,TGCGCCAGCAGCCAAGAAGGGACAGTCAAAAACATTCAGTACTTC
-,TRBV14,TRBJ2-1,-,CASSVASEQFF,TGTGCCAGCAGCGTGGCAAGTGAGCAGTTCTTC
-,TRBV7-9,TRBJ2-7,-,CASSARAGSAIYEQYF,TGTGCCAGCAGCGCCCGGGCGGGGTCCGCCATCTACGAGCAGTACTTC
-,TRBV7-6,TRBJ2-5,TRBD2,CASSRLAGDGETQYF,TGTGCCAGCAGCCGCCTAGCGGGAGACGGGGAGACCCAGTACTTC
few,TRBV29-1,TRBJ2-3,TRBD1,CSVEGQGARDTQYF,TGCAGCGTTGAAGGACAGGGGGCAAGAGATACGCAGTATTTT
-,TRBV7-2,TRBJ2-2,TRBD1,CASSLRKTGVTGELFF,TGTGCCAGCAGCTTAAGGAAAACAGGGGTTACTGGGGAGCTGTTTTTT
-,TRBV5-6,TRBJ2-2,TRBD2,CASTSSGSIGELFF,TGTGCCAGCACCTCTAGCGGGAGTATCGGGGAGCTGTTTTTT
-,TRBV6-2/TRBV6-3,TRBJ2-7,TRBD2,CASSRSGAGGGPEQYF,TGTGCCAGCAGTCGGAGCGGGGCTGGTGGAGGACCCGAGCAGTACTTC
-,TRBV25-1,TRBJ1-1,-,CASSESPNWWGTNTEAFF,TGTGCCAGCAGTGAATCCCCAAATTGGTGGGGAACGAACACTGAAGCTTTCTTT
-,TRBV24-1,TRBJ2-1,TRBD2,CATSPSGTPSYNEQFF,TGTGCCACCAGCCCTAGCGGGACCCCCTCCTACAATGAGCAGTTCTTC
-,TRBV24-1,TRBJ2-3,TRBD1,CATSDSGTGVTDTQYF,TGTGCCACCAGTGATTCAGGGACAGGGGTTACAGATACGCAGTATTTT
-,TRBV6-1,TRBJ1-1,-,CASSDRTLNTEAFF,TGTGCCAGCAGTGACAGAACCTTGAACACTGAAGCTTTCTTT
few,TRBV7-6,TRBJ2-1,TRBD1,CASSFPGGVSYNEQFF,TGTGCCAGCAGCTTTCCAGGGGGAGTCTCCTACAATGAGCAGTTCTTC
-,TRBV7-2,TRBJ1-2,-,CASSPVPIGHGYTF,TGTGCCAGCAGCCCGGTCCCCATAGGCCATGGCTACACCTTC
-,TRBV15,TRBJ2-7,-,CATSRDLRVPLGEQYF,TGTGCCACCAGCAGAGATCTTAGGGTACCCCTTGGGGAGCAGTACTTC
few,TRBV19,TRBJ2-2,TRBD2,CASTDRSGRFAGELFF,TGTGCCAGTACCGACCGTAGCGGGAGATTCGCCGGGGAGCTGTTTTTT
-,TRBV7-6,TRBJ2-1,-,CASSLASSGPNEQFF,TGTGCCAGCAGCTTAGCCAGCAGCGGCCCCAATGAGCAGTTCTTC
few,TRBV27,TRBJ1-1,-,CASQRGLSNTEAFF,TGTGCCAGCCAAAGAGGGCTTTCGAACACTGAAGCTTTCTTT
few,TRBV29-1,TRBJ1-5,-,CSVELQGNQPQHF,TGCAGCGTTGAATTACAGGGAAATCAGCCCCAGCATTTT
few,TRBV12-3/TRBV12-4,TRBJ1-1,-,CASSFSGGWLPNTEAFF,TGTGCCAGCAGTTTCAGTGGGGGTTGGCTCCCGAACACTGAAGCTTTCTTT
few,TRBV12-3/TRBV12-4,TRBJ1-1,-,CASSPTGPGTEAFF,TGTGCCAGCAGTCCCACAGGGCCGGGGACTGAAGCTTTCTTT
-,TRBV4-3,TRBJ2-6,-,CASSQEGGGSSGANVLTF,TGCGCCAGCAGCCAAGAAGGAGGGGGTTCTTCCGGGGCCAACGTCCTGACTTTC
-,TRBV29-1,TRBJ2-3,TRBD2,CSVATSGGTDTQYF,TGCAGCGTTGCTACTAGCGGAGGCACAGATACGCAGTATTTT
-,TRBV6-2/TRBV6-3,TRBJ2-5,TRBD1,CASSPTGSKTQYF,TGTGCCAGCAGTCCGACAGGGTCGAAGACCCAGTACTTC
-,TRBV7-9,TRBJ2-7,-,CASSLNSNYEQYF,TGTGCCAGCAGCTTAAACTCAAACTACGAGCAGTACTTC
-,TRBV19,TRBJ1-4,-,CASSIRTSTNEKLFF,TGTGCCAGTAGTATCCGGACTTCTACTAATGAAAAACTGTTTTTT
few,TRBV20-1,TRBJ1-5,TRBD1,CSASTGGGQPQHF,TGCAGTGCTAGCACAGGGGGAGGCCAGCCCCAGCATTTT
once,TRBV20-1,TRBJ2-5,-,CSSPKRDETQYF,TGCAGTTCCCCGAAAAGGGACGAGACCCAGTACTTC
few,TRBV20-1,TRBJ2-7,TRBD2,CSARRGGLGEQYF,TGCAGTGCCCGTCGGGGGGGGCTGGGTGAGCAGTACTTC
-,TRBV4-3,TRBJ2-1,-,CASSQETPLAPNEQFF,TGCGCCAGCAGCCAAGAGACGCCCCTAGCCCCCAATGAGCAGTTCTTC
-,TRBV20-1,TRBJ2-1,-,CSARWDSPPWNEQFF,TGCAGTGCTAGATGGGACTCCCCCCCGTGGAATGAGCAGTTCTTC